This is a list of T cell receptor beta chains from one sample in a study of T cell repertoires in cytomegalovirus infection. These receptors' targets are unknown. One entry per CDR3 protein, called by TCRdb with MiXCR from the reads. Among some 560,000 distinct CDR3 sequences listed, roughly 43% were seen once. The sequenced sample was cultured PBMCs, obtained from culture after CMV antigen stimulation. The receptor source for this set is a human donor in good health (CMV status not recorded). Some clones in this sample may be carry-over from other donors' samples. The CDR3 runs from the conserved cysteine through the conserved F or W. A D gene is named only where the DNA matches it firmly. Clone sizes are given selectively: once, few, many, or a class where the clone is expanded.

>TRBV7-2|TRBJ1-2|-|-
CASSSPLVFPVVGYTF
TGTGCCAGCAGCTCCCCTCTGGTATTCCCCGTCGTTGGCTACACCTTC
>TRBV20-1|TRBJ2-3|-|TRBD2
CSAESGNTDTQYF
TGCAGTGCTGAGAGCGGGAACACAGATACGCAGTATTTT
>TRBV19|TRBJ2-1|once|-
CASTQGYGQRHNEQFF
TGTGCCAGTACCCAAGGGTATGGACAGAGACACAATGAGCAGTTCTTC
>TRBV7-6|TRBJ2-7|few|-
CASSFSRVTYEQYF
TGTGCCAGCAGCTTTTCCAGGGTAACCTACGAGCAGTACTTC
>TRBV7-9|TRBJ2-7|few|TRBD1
CASRDRYYEQYF
TGTGCCAGCAGGGACAGGTACTACGAGCAGTACTTC
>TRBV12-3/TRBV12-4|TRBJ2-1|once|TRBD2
CASSLGSGREYNEQFF
TGTGCCAGCAGTTTGGGTAGCGGGAGGGAATACAATGAGCAGTTCTTC
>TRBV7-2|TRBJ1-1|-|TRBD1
CASTRDRASTEAFF
TGTGCCAGCACCCGGGACAGGGCATCCACTGAAGCTTTCTTT
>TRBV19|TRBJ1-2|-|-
CASSMGDRHGYTF
TGTGCCAGTAGTATGGGGGATCGACATGGCTACACCTTC
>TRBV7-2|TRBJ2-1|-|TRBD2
CAGSDLPGGRVEQFF
TGTGCCGGCAGCGACCTTCCTGGGGGGAGGGTTGAGCAGTTCTTC
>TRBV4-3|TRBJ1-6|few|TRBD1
CASSQDQVAGGSSPLHF
TGCGCCAGCAGCCAAGATCAAGTGGCAGGGGGAAGTTCACCCCTCCACTTT
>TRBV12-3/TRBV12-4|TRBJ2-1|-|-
CASSFRGDEQFF
TGTGCCAGCAGTTTTAGAGGAGATGAGCAGTTCTTC
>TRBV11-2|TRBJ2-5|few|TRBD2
CASSPWMGREETQYF
TGTGCCAGCAGCCCCTGGATGGGGCGGGAGGAGACCCAGTACTTC
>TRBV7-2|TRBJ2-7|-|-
CASSLSTGARSYEQYF
TGTGCCAGCAGCCTAAGTACGGGGGCCAGATCCTACGAGCAGTACTTC
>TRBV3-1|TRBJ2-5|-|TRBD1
CASSQGTTGGAETQYF
TGTGCCAGCAGCCAAGGTACCACAGGGGGCGCGGAGACCCAGTACTTC
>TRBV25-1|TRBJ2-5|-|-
CASREELQYF
TGTGCCAGCAGGGAAGAGCTCCAGTACTTC
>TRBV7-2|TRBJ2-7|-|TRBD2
CASSLGGSGDHSYEQYF
TGTGCCAGCAGCTTAGGCGGTAGCGGGGACCACTCCTACGAGCAGTACTTC
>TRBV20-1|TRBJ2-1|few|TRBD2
CSASLSTSTYNEQFF
TGCAGTGCTAGTCTTTCGACTAGCACATACAATGAGCAGTTCTTC
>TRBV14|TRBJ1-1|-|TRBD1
CASSPGQDTEAFF
TGTGCCAGCAGTCCGGGACAGGATACTGAAGCTTTCTTT
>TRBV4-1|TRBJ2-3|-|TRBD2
CASSQNPGLAGGPGFTDTQYF
TGCGCCAGCAGCCAGAACCCCGGTCTAGCGGGGGGGCCGGGGTTTACAGATACGCAGTATTTT
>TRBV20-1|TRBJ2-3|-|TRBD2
CSAREAGATDTQYF
TGCAGTGCTAGAGAAGCGGGAGCTACAGATACGCAGTATTTT
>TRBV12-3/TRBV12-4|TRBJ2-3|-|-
CASTAPTSTDTQYF
TGTGCCAGCACTGCGCCCACTAGCACAGATACGCAGTATTTT
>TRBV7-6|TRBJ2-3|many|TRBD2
CASSLGWGLTTDTQYF
TGTGCCAGCAGCTTAGGCTGGGGACTAACCACAGATACGCAGTATTTT
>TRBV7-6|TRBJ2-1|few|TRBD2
CASSFSVGGAYNEQFF
TGTGCCAGCAGCTTTTCAGTGGGAGGGGCCTACAATGAGCAGTTCTTC
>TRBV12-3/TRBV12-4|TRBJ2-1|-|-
CASSRLRATEQFF
TGTGCCAGCAGTAGACTGAGGGCGACTGAGCAGTTCTTC
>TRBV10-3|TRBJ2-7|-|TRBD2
CAISESTSGGPFVGEQYF
TGTGCCATCAGTGAGTCGACTAGCGGGGGCCCCTTCGTGGGCGAGCAGTACTTC
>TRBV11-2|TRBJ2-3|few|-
CASSLDRVGGMHTDTQYF
TGTGCCAGCAGCTTAGATAGGGTGGGAGGTATGCACACAGATACGCAGTATTTT
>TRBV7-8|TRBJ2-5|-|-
CASTRQPEETQYF
TGTGCCAGCACTCGACAGCCCGAAGAGACCCAGTACTTC
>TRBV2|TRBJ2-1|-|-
CASSEWNEQFF
TGTGCCAGCAGTGAATGGAATGAGCAGTTCTTC
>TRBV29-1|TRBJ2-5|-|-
CSVEANGQETQYF
TGCAGCGTTGAAGCAAACGGACAAGAGACCCAGTACTTC
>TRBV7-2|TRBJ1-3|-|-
CASGGGPGNTIYF
TGTGCCAGCGGGGGGGGCCCTGGAAACACCATATATTTT
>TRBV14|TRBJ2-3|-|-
CASSQDLGTITDTQYF
TGTGCCAGCAGCCAAGATTTGGGGACCATCACAGATACGCAGTATTTT
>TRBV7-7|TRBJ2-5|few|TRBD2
CASSLSAAGGLKTQYF
TGTGCCAGCAGCTTAAGCGCAGCGGGAGGGCTGAAGACCCAGTACTTC
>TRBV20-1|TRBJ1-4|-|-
CSATSGNGDEKLFF
TGCAGTGCGACCTCAGGGAATGGGGATGAAAAACTGTTTTTT
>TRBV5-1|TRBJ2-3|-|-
CASRRGTDTQYF
TGCGCCAGCAGAAGAGGGACAGATACGCAGTATTTT
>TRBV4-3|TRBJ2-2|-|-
CASSQGVGSNTGELFF
TGCGCCAGCAGCCAAGGAGTAGGGAGCAACACCGGGGAGCTGTTTTTT
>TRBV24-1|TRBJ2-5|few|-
CATSDSKSASKETQYF
TGTGCCACCAGTGATTCCAAGTCGGCCAGCAAAGAGACCCAGTACTTC
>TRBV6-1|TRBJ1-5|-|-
CASSERWYAPNQPQHF
TGTGCCAGCAGTGAACGATGGTATGCCCCCAATCAGCCCCAGCATTTT
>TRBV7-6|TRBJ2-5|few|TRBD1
CASSYDRVGETQYF
TGTGCCAGCAGCTACGACAGGGTCGGAGAGACCCAGTACTTC
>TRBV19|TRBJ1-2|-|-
CASSMTFYGYTF
TGTGCCAGTAGTATGACGTTCTATGGCTACACCTTC
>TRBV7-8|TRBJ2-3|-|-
CASRRQPLITDTQYF
TGTGCCAGCAGACGACAGCCCCTGATCACAGATACGCAGTATTTT
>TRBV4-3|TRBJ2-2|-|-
CASSQFGDSPTGELFF
TGCGCCAGCAGCCAATTTGGCGACAGCCCCACCGGGGAGCTGTTTTTT
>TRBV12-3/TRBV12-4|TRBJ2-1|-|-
CAIRRPGRDWNEQFF
TGTGCCATCCGGCGGCCTGGCAGGGATTGGAATGAGCAGTTCTTC
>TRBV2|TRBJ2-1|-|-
CASSEARVDEQFF
TGTGCCAGCAGTGAAGCGCGGGTGGACGAGCAGTTCTTC
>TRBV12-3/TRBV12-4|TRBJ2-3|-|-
CASSTQLDTQYF
TGTGCCAGCAGTACACAGTTAGATACGCAGTATTTT
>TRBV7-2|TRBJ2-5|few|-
CASSRGTSQETQYF
TGTGCCAGCTCGAGAGGGACTTCCCAAGAGACCCAGTACTTC
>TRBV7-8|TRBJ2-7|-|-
CASSLVAGRVGEQYF
TGTGCCAGCAGCTTAGTGGCGGGAAGAGTCGGCGAGCAGTACTTC
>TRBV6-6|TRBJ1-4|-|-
CASSAGYGLFF
TGTGCCAGCAGTGCAGGCTACGGACTGTTTTTT
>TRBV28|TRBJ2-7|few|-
CASSFGVGGPDYEQYF
TGTGCCAGCAGTTTCGGGGTCGGGGGGCCCGATTACGAGCAGTACTTC
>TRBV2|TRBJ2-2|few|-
CASNSQDGTGELFF
TGTGCCAGCAACTCACAAGACGGCACCGGGGAGCTGTTTTTT
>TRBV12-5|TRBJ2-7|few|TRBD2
CASGETSGRPFYEQYF
TGTGCTAGTGGAGAAACCAGCGGGAGGCCTTTTTACGAGCAGTACTTC
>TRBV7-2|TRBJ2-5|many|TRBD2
CASSFSGGEETQYF
TGTGCCAGCAGCTTTAGCGGGGGGGAAGAGACCCAGTACTTC